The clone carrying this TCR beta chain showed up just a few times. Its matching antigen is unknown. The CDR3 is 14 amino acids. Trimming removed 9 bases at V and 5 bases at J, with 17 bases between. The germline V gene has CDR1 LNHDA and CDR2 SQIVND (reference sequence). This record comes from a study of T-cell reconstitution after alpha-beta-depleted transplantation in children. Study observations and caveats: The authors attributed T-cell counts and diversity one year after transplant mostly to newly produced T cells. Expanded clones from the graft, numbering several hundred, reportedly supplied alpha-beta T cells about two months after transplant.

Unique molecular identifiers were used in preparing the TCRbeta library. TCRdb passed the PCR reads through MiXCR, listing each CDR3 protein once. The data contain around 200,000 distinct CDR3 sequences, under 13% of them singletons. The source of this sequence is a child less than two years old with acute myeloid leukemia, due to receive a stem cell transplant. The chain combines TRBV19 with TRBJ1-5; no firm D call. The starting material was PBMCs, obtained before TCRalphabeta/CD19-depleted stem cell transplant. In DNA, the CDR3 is TGTGCCAGCACGCCCGGGAACCTCTATCAGCCCCAGCATTTT. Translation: CASTPGNLYQPQHF.